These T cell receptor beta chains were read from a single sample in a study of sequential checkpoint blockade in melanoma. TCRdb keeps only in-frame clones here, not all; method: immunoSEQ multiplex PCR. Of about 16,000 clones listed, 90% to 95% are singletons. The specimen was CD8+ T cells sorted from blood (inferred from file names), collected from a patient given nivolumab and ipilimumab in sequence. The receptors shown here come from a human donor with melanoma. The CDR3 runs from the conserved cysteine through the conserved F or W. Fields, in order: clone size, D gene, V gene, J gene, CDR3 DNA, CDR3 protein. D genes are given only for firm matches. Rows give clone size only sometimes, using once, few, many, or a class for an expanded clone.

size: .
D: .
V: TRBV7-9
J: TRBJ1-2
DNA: TGTGCCAGCAGCTTAGTTGGCAGGGCTAATGGCTACACCTTC
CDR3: CASSLVGRANGYTF

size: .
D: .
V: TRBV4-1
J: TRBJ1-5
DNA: TGCGCCAGCAGCCAATACGACGGGAGCAATCAGCCCCAGCATTTT
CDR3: CASSQYDGSNQPQHF

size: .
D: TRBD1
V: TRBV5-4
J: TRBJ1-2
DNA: TGTGCCAGCAGCCGAGGGGGCACTAACTATGGCTACACCTTC
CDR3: CASSRGGTNYGYTF

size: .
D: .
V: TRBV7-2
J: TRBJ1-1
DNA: TGTGCCAGCAGCCAAGGGGGCACTGAAGCTTTCTTT
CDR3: CASSQGGTEAFF

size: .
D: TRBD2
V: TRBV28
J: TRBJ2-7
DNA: TGTGCCAGCAGTTCCGTTCGACTAGCGAGGGGCGAGCAGTACTTC
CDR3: CASSSVRLARGEQYF

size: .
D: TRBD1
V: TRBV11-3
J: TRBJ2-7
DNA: TGTGCCAGCAGCTTAGGGGACAGTCGTGCCGAGCAGTACTTC
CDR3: CASSLGDSRAEQYF

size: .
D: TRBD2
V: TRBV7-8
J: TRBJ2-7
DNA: TGTGCCAGCAGCTTAGCGCTCGTGGCTAGCGGGATACCTATCACCGAGCAGTACTTC
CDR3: CASSLALVASGIPITEQYF

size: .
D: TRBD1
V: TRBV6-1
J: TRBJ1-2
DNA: TGTGCCAGCAGTACGACAGGGGGAATTAACTATGGCTACACCTTC
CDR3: CASSTTGGINYGYTF

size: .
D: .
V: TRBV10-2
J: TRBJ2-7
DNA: TGCGCCAGCAGTGAGGGACTACGGGAGAAGCTATACGAGCAGTACTTC
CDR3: CASSEGLREKLYEQYF

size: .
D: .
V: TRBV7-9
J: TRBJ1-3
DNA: TGTGCCGTTGGGGCTGGAATCTCTGGAAACACCATATATTTT
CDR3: CAVGAGISGNTIYF

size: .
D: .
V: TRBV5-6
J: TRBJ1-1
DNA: TGTGCCAGCAGCGAAAGGATTCGGGGGAGGACTGAAGCTTTCTTT
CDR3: CASSERIRGRTEAFF

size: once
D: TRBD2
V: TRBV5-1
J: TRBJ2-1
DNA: TGCGCCAGCAAGGGGGGGACTAGCGGCGGCGTTGGGCAGTTCTTC
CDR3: CASKGGTSGGVGQFF

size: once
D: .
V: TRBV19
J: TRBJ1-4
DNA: TGTGCCAGTAGTTGGGGCGGACAGTCCCAGGGAAAACTGTTTTTT
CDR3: CASSWGGQSQGKLFF

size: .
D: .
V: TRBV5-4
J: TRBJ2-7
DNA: TGTGCCAGCAGCTTCATGGACAGCACCTACGAGCAGTACTTC
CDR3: CASSFMDSTYEQYF

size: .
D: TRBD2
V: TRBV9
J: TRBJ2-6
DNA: TGTGCCAGCAGCACAAGGATAGCGGGGGGTAAAAACGCCAACGTCCTGACTTTC
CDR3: CASSTRIAGGKNANVLTF

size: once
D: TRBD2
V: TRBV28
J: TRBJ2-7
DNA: TGTGCCAGCAGTTTGTTTACGACAGCGGGGGCCTCCAACGAGCAGTACTTC
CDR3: CASSLFTTAGASNEQYF

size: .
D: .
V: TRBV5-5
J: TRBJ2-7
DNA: TGTGCCAGCAGCTTGGCCGGATATGGGCCCCTCGAGCAGTACTTC
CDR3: CASSLAGYGPLEQYF

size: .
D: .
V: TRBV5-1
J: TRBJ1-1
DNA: TGCGCCAGCAGCGGACATGACAACCAGAACACTGAAGCTTTCTTT
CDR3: CASSGHDNQNTEAFF

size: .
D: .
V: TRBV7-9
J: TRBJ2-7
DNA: TGTGCCAGCAGCGCCCGGGACACCGACTACGCGCAGTACTTC
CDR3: CASSARDTDYAQYF

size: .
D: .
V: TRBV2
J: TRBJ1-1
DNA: TGTGCCAGCAATTACAGGGTGCCGGGGACTGAAGCTTTCTTT
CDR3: CASNYRVPGTEAFF

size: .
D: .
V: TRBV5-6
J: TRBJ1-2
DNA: TGTGCCAGCAGCATCACAGGGAACTATGGCTACACCTTC
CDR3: CASSITGNYGYTF

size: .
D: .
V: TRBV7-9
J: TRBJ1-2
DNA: TGTGCCAGCAGCTTAGGGGCGAGGGTGGTCTATGGCTACACCTTC
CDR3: CASSLGARVVYGYTF

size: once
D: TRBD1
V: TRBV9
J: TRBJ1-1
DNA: TGTGCCAGCAGCGGAATTGGACAGGGGGAGGCTTTCTTT
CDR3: CASSGIGQGEAFF

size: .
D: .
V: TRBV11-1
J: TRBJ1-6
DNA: TGTGCCAGCAGCTTGGGGGGACGGAATTCACCCCTCCACTTT
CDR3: CASSLGGRNSPLHF

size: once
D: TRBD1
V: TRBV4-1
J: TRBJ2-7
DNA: TGCGCCAGCAGCCAAGGGACAGGGCTCGGGGAGCAGTACTTC
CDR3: CASSQGTGLGEQYF

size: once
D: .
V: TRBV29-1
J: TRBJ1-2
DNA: TGCAGCGTACGGGGCTATGGCTACACCTTC
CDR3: CSVRGYGYTF

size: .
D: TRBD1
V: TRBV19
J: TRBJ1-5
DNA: TGTGCCAGTAGTATAGAGACAGGGCTTAGCAATCAGCCCCAGCATTTT
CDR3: CASSIETGLSNQPQHF

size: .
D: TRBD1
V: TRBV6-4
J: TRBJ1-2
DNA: TGTGCCAGCAGTGAGGACAGGGGAGGCCCTTTAGATGGCTACACCTTC
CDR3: CASSEDRGGPLDGYTF

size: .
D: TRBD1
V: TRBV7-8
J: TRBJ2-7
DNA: TGTGCCAGCAGCTTAGAGCACGGGACAGGGGGCTACGAGCAGTACTTC
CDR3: CASSLEHGTGGYEQYF

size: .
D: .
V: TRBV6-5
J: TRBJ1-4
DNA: TGTGCCAGCAGTTACGAGCAGGGCTGGGAAAAACTGTTTTTT
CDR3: CASSYEQGWEKLFF

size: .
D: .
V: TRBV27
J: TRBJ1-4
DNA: TGTGCCAGCAGTCAAACCCCGGGCGGGCGAAAACTGTTTTTT
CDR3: CASSQTPGGRKLFF

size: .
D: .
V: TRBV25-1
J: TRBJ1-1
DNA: TGTGCCAGCCGGACAGAAAACCTAATGAACACTGAAGCTTTCTTT
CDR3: CASRTENLMNTEAFF

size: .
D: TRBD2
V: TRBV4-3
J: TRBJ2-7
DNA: TGCGCCAGCAGCCAAGAACTAGCGGGGGACTACGAGCAGTACTTC
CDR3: CASSQELAGDYEQYF

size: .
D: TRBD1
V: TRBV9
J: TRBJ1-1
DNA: TGTGCCAGCAGCGCTACAGGGGGCCAGAACACTGAAGCTTTCTTT
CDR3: CASSATGGQNTEAFF

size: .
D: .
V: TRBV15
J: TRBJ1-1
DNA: TGTGCCACCAGCGGACGGACGGGGGAGGCTGAAGCTTTCTTT
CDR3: CATSGRTGEAEAFF

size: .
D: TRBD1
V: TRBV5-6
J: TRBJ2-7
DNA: TGTGCCAGCAGCTTGGAACCGGGACAGGCATACTACGAGCAGTACTTC
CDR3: CASSLEPGQAYYEQYF

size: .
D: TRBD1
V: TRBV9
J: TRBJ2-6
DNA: TGTGCCAGCAGCCCCCGAGGGGGGACAGGGGGACTAAGGGCCAACGTCCTGACTTTC
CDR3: CASSPRGGTGGLRANVLTF

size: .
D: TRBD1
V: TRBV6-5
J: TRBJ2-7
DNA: TGTGCCAGCAGTTACGCGGAAGGGGGCACTTACGAGCAGTACTTC
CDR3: CASSYAEGGTYEQYF

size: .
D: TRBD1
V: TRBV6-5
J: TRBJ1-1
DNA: TGTGCCAGCAGTCCCGGACAGGGATGGCACACTGAAGCTTTCTTT
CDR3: CASSPGQGWHTEAFF

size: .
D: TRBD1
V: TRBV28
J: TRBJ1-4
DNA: TGTGCCAGCAGTTTAGTGACAGGGGGTAATGAAAAACTGTTTTTT
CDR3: CASSLVTGGNEKLFF

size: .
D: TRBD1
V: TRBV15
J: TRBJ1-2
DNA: TGTGCCACCAGCGCGAGGGACAGGGTGGGCTATGGCTACACCTTC
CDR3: CATSARDRVGYGYTF

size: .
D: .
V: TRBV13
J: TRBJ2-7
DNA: TGTGCCAGCAGCAACCCAGGAGGTCGAGAGCACGAGCAGTACTTC
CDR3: CASSNPGGREHEQYF

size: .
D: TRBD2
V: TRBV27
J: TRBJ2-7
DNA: TGTGCCAGCAGTCTCCGGACTAGCGTCCCCTACGAGCAGTACTTC
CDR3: CASSLRTSVPYEQYF

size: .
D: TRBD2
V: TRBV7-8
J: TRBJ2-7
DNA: TGTGCCAGCAGCTTTAGCGGGAGAATCAACGAGCAGTACTTC
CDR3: CASSFSGRINEQYF

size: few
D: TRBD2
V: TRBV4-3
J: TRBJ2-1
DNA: TGCGCCAGCAGCCAAGACGGACTAGCGAGGAGTGAGCAGTTCTTC
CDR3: CASSQDGLARSEQFF

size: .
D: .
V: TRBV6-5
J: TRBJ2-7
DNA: TGTGCCAGCAGTTACGGGCGAGCCGAGCAGTACTTC
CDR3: CASSYGRAEQYF

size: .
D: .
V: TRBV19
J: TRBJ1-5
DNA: TGTGCCAGTAACATTAGGCAGGGCAATCAGCCCCAGCATTTT
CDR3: CASNIRQGNQPQHF

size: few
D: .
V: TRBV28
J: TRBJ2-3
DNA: TGTGCCAGCACCGTAGGTGGGGGCGGCACAGATACGCAGTATTTT
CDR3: CASTVGGGGTDTQYF

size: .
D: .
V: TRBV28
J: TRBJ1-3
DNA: TGTGCCAGCAGTTGGGAGGGGGGAACCTCTGGAAACACCATATATTTT
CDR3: CASSWEGGTSGNTIYF

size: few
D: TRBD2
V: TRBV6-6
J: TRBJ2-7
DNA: TGTGCCAGCAGTTACATACGGCTAGCGGGGGGCTACGAGCAGTACTTC
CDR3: CASSYIRLAGGYEQYF

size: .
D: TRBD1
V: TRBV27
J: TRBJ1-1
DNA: TGTGCCAGCAGTTTACGGCAGGGGGCTTTACTAATGAACACTGAAGCTTTCTTT
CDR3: CASSLRQGALLMNTEAFF

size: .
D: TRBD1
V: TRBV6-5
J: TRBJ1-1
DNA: TGTGCCAGCAGTTACTCGAGGGGACAGGGAATCACTGAAGCTTTCTTT
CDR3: CASSYSRGQGITEAFF

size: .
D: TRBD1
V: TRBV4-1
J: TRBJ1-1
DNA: TGCGCCAGCAGCCAAGGAATACAGGGGCCTGAAGCTTTCTTT
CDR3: CASSQGIQGPEAFF